The 25 T cell receptor beta chains below were found in one sample sequenced in a study of Ad26.COV2.S vaccination and SARS-CoV-2 variants. TCRdb's table, derived via immunoSEQ multiplex PCR, lists solely in-frame clones and lacks some. The sample includes about 350,000 clones, about 87% seen only once; the top ten take 6.4%. Treatment: approximately 18 received Ad26.COV2.S at low or high dose, single or two shots; about 5 received placebo; per-sample allocation not given. Sampling took place 63 days after the first vaccine or placebo injection. The sample consisted of peripheral blood, taken in a trial of Ad26.COV2.S vaccine versus placebo. All receptors derive from a person aged 18-65 years who received the Ad26.COV2.S COVID-19 vaccine or a placebo.

The chain recombines TRBV18 with TRBJ2-6; D gene uncertain. Trimming took off 0 bases at V and 0 bases at J, with 3 bases between the two ends. The CDR3 has 15 residues. The germline V gene has CDR1 KGHSH and CDR2 LQKENI. Here the CDR3 reads CASSPPRSGANVLTF. The DNA of the CDR3 is TGTGCCAGCTCACCACCCCGCTCTGGGGCCAACGTCCTGACTTTC.

The chain has TRBV29-1 and TRBJ2-3, with TRBD2 identical over 7 bases. Germline V lookup: CDR1 SQVTM, CDR2 ANQGSEA. With V trimmed by 4 bases and J by 2 bases, 9 bases remained unmatched. This CDR3 is 15 amino acids long. The chain's CDR3 is CSVGGIGGVTDTQYF. CDR3 coding DNA: TGCAGCGTTGGTGGGATTGGGGGGGTCACAGATACGCAGTATTTT.

This chain connects TRBV11-2 to TRBJ2-7; D unresolved. The V end was cut by 2 bases, the J end by 2 bases, with 10 bases between. The V gene's germline CDR1 is SGHAT and CDR2 FQNNGV. This CDR3 comprises 14 residues. DNA for the CDR3: TGTGCCAGCAGCTTAAATCGCGTTACCTACGAGCAGTACTTC. It translates to CASSLNRVTYEQYF.

This clone was picked up many times. The chain is built from TRBV6-4 and TRBJ2-2; TRBD1 is a possible D gene (6 bases). The CDR3 consists of 14 residues. Trimming stripped 3 bases from V and 7 bases from J, with 12 bases between. CDR1 is MRHNA and CDR2 is SNTAGT in the germline V gene. The CDR3 DNA is TGTGCCAGCAGTGAATCAGGGGACAACGGGGAGCTGTTTTTT. It translates to CASSESGDNGELFF.

The chain recombines TRBV3-1 (or the pseudogene TRBV3-2) with TRBJ1-5; D gene ambiguous. This CDR3 spans 16 amino acids. Per the germline V gene, CDR1 is LGHDT and CDR2 is YNNKEL (reference sequence). Between the trimmed V and J ends, which lost 0 bases and 4 bases, there was a span of 13 bases. CDR3 coding DNA: TGTGCCAGCAGCCAAGATTTTTACGGGAGAAATCAGCCCCAGCATTTT. It encodes CASSQDFYGRNQPQHF.

The CDR3 DNA reads as TGTGCCAGCAGGGAGACAGGGAAAACTAACTATGGCTACACCTTC. Residues: CASRETGKTNYGYTF. The chain recombines TRBV25-1 with TRBJ1-2; 7 bases agree with TRBD1. The junction had 7 bases not matched to a gene; V was cut back by 6 bases and J by 0 bases. From germline, CDR1 is MGHDK and CDR2 SYGVNS. The CDR3 is made up of 15 amino acids.

The chain uses TRBV18 and TRBJ1-5; TRBD1 matches 8 bases. CDR1 is KGHSH, CDR2 LQKENI, per germline. This CDR3 spans 15 amino acids. V trimming: 5 bases; J trimming: 7 bases; junction bases outside the gene matches: 10. The CDR3 region is CASSSRQGQFQPQHF. In DNA, the CDR3 is TGTGCCAGCTCATCACGACAGGGGCAGTTCCAGCCCCAGCATTTT.

The gene calls are TRBV28 and TRBJ1-4, with 8 bases matching TRBD1. Germline assignment: CDR1 MDHEN and CDR2 SYDVKM. There are 15 residues in the CDR3. The junction had 4 bases not matched to a gene; V was cut back by 5 bases and J by 2 bases. The CDR3 region is CASSPGGSTNEKLFF. The CDR3 DNA follows: TGTGCCAGCAGTCCAGGGGGCTCGACTAATGAAAAACTGTTTTTT.

The CDR3 loop is CASSLFSGGVTDTQYF. The CDR3 DNA is TGTGCCAGCAGCTTATTCTCAGGAGGGGTCACAGATACGCAGTATTTT. This sequence joins TRBV11-2 and TRBJ2-3; D is perhaps TRBD2 (6 bases). Trimming cost V 2 bases and J 2 bases, with 14 bases left between them. Germline CDR1 is SGHAT and CDR2 is FQNNGV. This CDR3 contains 16 residues. The full variable domain, completed using reference TRBV11-2 and TRBJ2-3, is EAGVAQSPRYKIIEKRQSVAFWCNPISGHATLYWYQQILGQGPKLLIQFQNNGVVDDSQLPKDRFSAERLKGVDSTLKIQPAKLEDSAVYLCASSLFSGGVTDTQYFGPGTRLTVL.

The J gene is TRBJ2-3, the V gene TRBV19; tentative D call: TRBD2 (6 bases). The CDR3 runs 16 residues. Trimming removed 6 bases at V and 2 bases at J, with 18 bases between. Germline-derived CDR1 and CDR2 are LNHDA and SQIVND (reference sequence). CDR3 sequence: CASRPGLERTTDTQYF. CDR3 bases: TGTGCCAGTAGACCGGGACTGGAAAGAACCACAGATACGCAGTATTTT.

V usage is TRBV19 and J usage is TRBJ2-6, with D perhaps TRBD2 (6 bases). Germline V gene lookup returns CDR1 LNHDA and CDR2 SQIVND (reference sequence). The CDR3 runs to 16 residues. The ends were cut back, 7 bases at V and 2 bases at J, with 15 bases in the middle. The CDR3 bases are TGTGCCAGTATCCCACTCGGGGGTCCTGGGGCCAACGTCCTGACTTTC. Translated, it gives CASIPLGGPGANVLTF.

This clone came up a few times. The rearrangement uses TRBV13 and TRBJ1-2; weak D call: TRBD1 (6 bases). The CDR3 contains 17 residues. V lost 2 bases, J lost 4 bases, and 20 bases lay in between. The V gene's germline CDR1 is PRHDT and CDR2 FYEKMQ (reference sequence). The CDR3 spells CASSLYRAKFDAYGYTF. The CDR3, as DNA: TGTGCCAGCAGCTTATACAGGGCGAAGTTTGATGCCTATGGCTACACCTTC.

The chain is built from TRBV7-6 and TRBJ2-2; D might be TRBD2 (5 bases). Trimming removed 4 bases at V and 7 bases at J, with 10 bases between. Germline lookup yields CDR1 SGHVS and CDR2 FNYEAQ. The CDR3 runs 13 residues. CDR3 DNA sequence: TGTGCCAGCAGCTCCTGGGAGAACGGGGAGCTGTTTTTT. Translating gives CASSSWENGELFF.

The V call is TRBV5-1, the J call TRBJ2-5; D may be TRBD1 (6 bases). The CDR3 is 14 residues long. Germline CDR1 reads SGHRS; CDR2 reads YFSETQ. V gave up 0 bases and J gave up 3 bases, with 9 bases separating them. CDR3 in amino acids: CASSLAAGEETQYF. The DNA of the CDR3 is TGCGCCAGCAGCTTGGCGGCAGGGGAAGAGACCCAGTACTTC.

The chain has TRBV11-2 and TRBJ2-2; D possibly matches TRBD1 or TRBD2 (5 bases each). This CDR3 is 13 amino acids long. Germline V gene lookup returns CDR1 SGHAT and CDR2 FQNNGV. The V end lost 4 bases, the J end lost 6 bases, and 9 bases lay between the germline ends. The CDR3 bases are TGTGCCAGCAGCTCGACAGCGGCCGGGGAGCTGTTTTTT. Protein: CASSSTAAGELFF.

The chain employs TRBV5-6 and TRBJ2-1; TRBD2 might be the D (6 bases). V lost 1 base and J 1 base, leaving 12 bases between the germline ends. The CDR3 is 16 residues long. Germline lookup yields CDR1 SGHDT and CDR2 YYEEEE. CDR3 residues: CASSLLSAGSYNEQFF. The CDR3 region has the DNA TGTGCCAGCAGCTTGTTGTCTGCGGGGTCCTACAATGAGCAGTTCTTC.

The chain uses TRBV6-6 and TRBJ1-1; D not resolved. The CDR3 sequence is 14 residues long. CDR1 is MNHNY, CDR2 SVGAGI, per germline (reference sequence). V was clipped by 5 bases and J by 5 bases, with 15 bases between them. CDR3: CASSPLGRVTEAFF. The DNA of the CDR3 is TGTGCCAGCAGTCCACTGGGTAGGGTAACTGAAGCTTTCTTT.

The chain employs TRBV6-4 and TRBJ2-2, with D maybe TRBD1 (5 bases). V dropped 4 bases and J dropped 0 bases, with 15 bases sitting between them. CDR3 length equals 17 residues. Germline CDR1 reads MRHNA; CDR2 reads SNTAGT. The CDR3 coding sequence is TGTGCCAGCAGTGCGAAGACGACAGCTTCGAACACCGGGGAGCTGTTTTTT. This encodes CASSAKTTASNTGELFF.

This clone was recorded once. The rearrangement links TRBV19 to TRBJ1-3; no reliable D call. The germline V gene has CDR1 LNHDA and CDR2 SQIVND (reference sequence). V lost 4 bases, J lost 4 bases, and 11 bases lay in between. This CDR3 is built from 14 residues. The CDR3 is CASSTSRAGNTIYF. CDR3 DNA sequence: TGTGCCAGTAGTACCTCCCGAGCGGGAAACACCATATATTTT.

The chain carries TRBV5-1 and TRBJ2-2, with D perhaps TRBD2 (6 bases). The CDR3 is 13 residues long. V was shortened by 4 bases and J by 5 bases, with 9 bases between the two germline ends. Germline V gene lookup returns CDR1 SGHRS and CDR2 YFSETQ. Here the CDR3 reads CASSARGTGELFF. DNA for the CDR3: TGCGCCAGCAGCGCACGGGGGACCGGGGAGCTGTTTTTT.

This chain links TRBV12-3 or TRBV12-4 with TRBJ2-7, with D possibly TRBD2 on 6 matching bases. The length of the CDR3 is 13 residues. The V and J ends lost 6 bases and 5 bases respectively, with 14 bases between them. The CDR3 reads CASSFGGSNEQYF. CDR3 DNA sequence: TGTGCCAGCAGCTTTGGGGGGTCCAACGAGCAGTACTTC.

The rearrangement links TRBV27 to TRBJ1-2; TRBD1 matches 11 bases. Trimming took 0 bases from V and 7 from J; bases not matched to a gene: 10. Germline values: CDR1 MNHEY, CDR2 SMNVEV (reference sequence). The CDR3 totals 17 residues. The CDR3 nucleotides are TGTGCCAGCAGTTTATCCAGGACAGGGGGCGCAGTCCTTGGCTACACCTTC. This sequence encodes CASSLSRTGGAVLGYTF.

The chain carries TRBV28 and TRBJ1-5, with unresolved D. The CDR3 extends over 14 amino acids. The V end lost 0 bases, the J end lost 5 bases, and 8 bases lay between the germline ends. Germline CDR1 MDHEN, CDR2 SYDVKM. CDR3 nucleotides: TGTGCCAGCAGTTTATGGATTAGTGATCAGCCCCAGCATTTT. As protein: CASSLWISDQPQHF.

The chain employs TRBV7-8 and TRBJ2-7; 7 nucleotides agree with TRBD2. The trim removed 5 bases at V and 3 bases at J, leaving 13 bases unmatched. The germline V gene has CDR1 SGHVS and CDR2 FQNEAQ. The CDR3 is 16 amino acids. CDR3 in amino acids: CASSAASRSGVYEQYF. CDR3 DNA sequence: TGTGCCAGCAGCGCGGCTTCGCGGAGCGGGGTCTACGAGCAGTACTTC.

This clone was observed a handful of times. The J gene is TRBJ1-5, the V gene TRBV18, with a tentative D call TRBD1 (5 bases). V lost 5 bases, J lost 0 bases, and 14 bases lay in between. This CDR3 is built from 16 residues. CDR1 is KGHSH, CDR2 LQKENI, per germline. CDR3 loop: CASSARGGSSNQPQHF. The CDR3 bases are TGTGCCAGCTCAGCCCGTGGGGGAAGTAGCAATCAGCCCCAGCATTTT.